The sequence of this T cell receptor (beta chain) was determined in a study of T cells in Graves' hyperthyroidism and ophthalmopathy. Findings and caveats of the study: Ophthalmopathy stood apart from stable hyperthyroidism in a 13 V-J model.

TCR beta CDR3 regions were amplified from RNA. The TCR CDR3 was amplified in a first-round RT-PCR using the HTBI primer set. TCRdb ran MiXCR on the multiplex PCR reads and lists one entry per CDR3 protein. The profile shows roughly 500,000 distinct CDR3 sequences, 15% to 20% of them singletons. Germline trimming cut 6 bases from V and 7 bases from J; bases unmatched to any gene: 18. CDR3 length: 18 amino acids. Germline lookup yields CDR1 LNHDA and CDR2 SQIVND (reference sequence). Worth noting for this clonotype: Its specificity is unknown.

The sequenced sample was blood. The V gene is TRBV19, the J gene TRBJ1-6; 7 bases fit TRBD1. This clonotype originated in a woman under 40 with Graves' ophthalmopathy. The CDR3 reads CASSDRVNLKGRNSPLHF. CDR3 DNA sequence: TGTGCCAGTAGCGACAGGGTCAACCTAAAGGGACGGAATTCACCCCTCCACTTT.